This T cell receptor (beta chain) was retrieved from a study of human T cells and chemical hapten exposure. Documented time point: patch test 1, 2 weeks after DPC sensitization. Treatment described: therapeutic diphenylcyclopropenone sensitization with weekly scalp DPC. TCRdb itself ran the RACE reads through MiXCR, one entry per CDR3 protein. The data hold 70,000 to 80,000 distinct CDR3 sequences, with 32% observed a single time. This clonotype has just one count. The material was whole blood, obtained in connection with sensitization to the hapten diphenylcyclopropenone (DPC). The receptor was isolated from a man between 40 and 49 years old with alopecia areata. Some clones in this sample may be carry-over from other donors' samples.

The CDR3 reads CASSRGQGAGNTIYF. CDR3 DNA: TGTGCCAGCAGCCGTGGACAGGGGGCAGGAAACACCATATATTTT. This rearrangement joins TRBV7-3 to TRBJ1-3, with 11 bases matching TRBD1. This CDR3 region has 15 residues. V was clipped by 5 bases and J by 4 bases; unmatched bases: 4. Germline CDR1 reads SGHTA; CDR2 reads FQGTGA.